This T cell receptor (beta chain) was observed in a study of blood T cell repertoires in COVID-19. The CDR3 has 17 amino acids. In germline, CDR1 is MDHEN, CDR2 SYDVKM. V lost 2 bases, J lost 0 bases, and 11 bases lay in between. This table comes from immunoSEQ multiplex PCR, and its TCRdb copy is limited to in-frame clones, with some not included. Of 90,000 to 150,000 clones detected, 85% appear once; the ten largest clones hold under 4%. This sequence originates from a man in his sixties with acute or convalescent COVID-19. The sequencing sample was made of peripheral blood. The V call is TRBV28, the J call TRBJ2-6; TRBD1 is a possible D gene (5 bases). The CDR3 reads CASSLGASSSGANVLTF. The DNA for the CDR3 is TGTGCCAGCAGTTTAGGGGCCTCGAGCTCTGGGGCCAACGTCCTGACTTTC.